The 9 T cell receptor beta chains below all came from one sample that was sequenced in a study of cytomegalovirus exposure and HLA in healthy donors. PCR was performed using 60 Vbeta and 13 Jbeta primers. Only in-frame clones appear in the TCRdb table, and some are missing; sequencing was by immunoSEQ multiplex PCR. The top ten clones hold around 3.3% of a sample with over 60,000 clones, about 80% of them seen once. What was sequenced was PBMCs. The receptor source for this set is a man between 18 and 35 years old in good health and CMV-seronegative.

The V call is TRBV11-2, the J call TRBJ1-3; possible D gene TRBD1, 5 bases. The ends were cut back, 7 bases at V and 0 bases at J, with 10 bases in the middle. CDR1 SGHAT and CDR2 FQNNGV come from the germline V gene. The CDR3 loop spans 14 amino acids. The CDR3 sequence is CASTQGSSGNTIYF. The CDR3 DNA follows: TGTGCCAGCACTCAGGGTAGCTCTGGAAACACCATATATTTT. Variable domain in full (rest from reference TRBV11-2 and TRBJ1-3): EAGVAQSPRYKIIEKRQSVAFWCNPISGHATLYWYQQILGQGPKLLIQFQNNGVVDDSQLPKDRFSAERLKGVDSTLKIQPAKLEDSAVYLCASTQGSSGNTIYFGEGSWLTVV.

V gene TRBV4-1 combines with J gene TRBJ2-7; tentative D call: TRBD2 (5 bases). Germline V lookup: CDR1 MGHRA, CDR2 YSYEKL. The CDR3 has 16 amino acids. V shed 1 base and J shed 2 bases, with 15 bases lying between them. As DNA, the CDR3 is TGCGCCAGCAGCCAAGTCCCGGGGTTGGCTGCCTACGAGCAGTACTTC. Translation: CASSQVPGLAAYEQYF.

The chain has TRBV4-3 and TRBJ1-2; perhaps TRBD1 as D (5 bases). Trimming cost V 4 bases and J 3 bases, with 12 bases left between them. Germline CDR1 LGHNA, CDR2 YSLEER. The CDR3 runs to 14 residues. CDR3 loop: CASSLDNSDYGYTF. In DNA, the CDR3 is TGCGCCAGCAGCCTGGACAACTCCGACTATGGCTACACCTTC.

This chain connects TRBV7-6 to TRBJ1-6; the match to TRBD1 covers 7 bases. Germline lookup yields CDR1 SGHVS and CDR2 FNYEAQ. This CDR3 region has 16 residues. V lost 3 bases and J lost 9; bases outside the gene matches: 11. The CDR3 loop reads CASSLDRSGAGSPLHF. The DNA for the CDR3 is TGTGCCAGCAGCTTGGACAGGTCCGGGGCAGGTTCACCCCTCCACTTT.

The chain is built from TRBV15 and TRBJ2-3; 9 bases are shared with TRBD1. Germline V gene data show CDR1 as LNHNV and CDR2 as YYDKDF (reference sequence). V lost 2 bases to trimming and J lost 2 bases; unmatched junction nucleotides: 5. The CDR3 covers 16 residues. This CDR3 reads CATSRRRTGATDTQYF. CDR3 DNA: TGTGCCACCAGCAGAAGGCGGACAGGGGCCACAGATACGCAGTATTTT.

The CDR3 here is CASSPGQGVETQYF. DNA for the CDR3: TGTGCCAGCAGCCCGGGACAGGGCGTAGAGACCCAGTACTTC. The rearrangement joins TRBV6-5 to TRBJ2-5; 9 bases map to TRBD1. Trimming removed 6 bases from V and 4 bases from J; junction bases left unmatched: 6. Germline CDR1 reads MNHEY; CDR2 reads SVGAGI. The CDR3 has 14 amino acids.

Points on this clone: One end of the junction does not line up with germline, which may come from a read error. The chain couples TRBV28 to TRBJ1-1, with D unclear. Germline V gives CDR1 MDHEN, CDR2 SYDVKM. The CDR3 extends over 11 amino acids. The CDR3: CASSFRTGAFF. DNA for the CDR3: TGTGCCAGCAGTTTCAGGACTGGAGCTTTCTTT.

This clone was detected only a few times. The chain employs TRBV2 and TRBJ2-1; tentatively, D is TRBD1 (5 bases). Germline V gene sequence: CDR1 SNHLY, CDR2 FYNNEI. V was shortened by 2 bases and J by 1 base, with 9 bases between the two germline ends. The CDR3 runs to 15 residues. Here the CDR3 DNA reads TGTGCCAGCAGTGAAAGGCCAGGGTCCTACAATGAGCAGTTCTTC. Encoded protein: CASSERPGSYNEQFF.

V and J are TRBV18 and TRBJ2-3, with 10 bases aligning to TRBD1. CDR3 length: 16 amino acids. The V gene end was trimmed by 4 bases and the J gene end by 3 bases; junction bases not matched to a gene: 7. CDR1 and CDR2 (germline): KGHSH, LQKENI. CDR3 bases: TGTGCCAGCTCACACTTCGACAGGGGGCGGACAGATACGCAGTATTTT. Translating it yields CASSHFDRGRTDTQYF.